The rows below give T cell receptor beta chains drawn from one sample of a study of T cell repertoires in cytomegalovirus infection. Antigens of these TCRs are unknown. TCRdb re-called the reads with MiXCR, one entry per CDR3 protein. Counted here are hundreds of thousands of distinct CDR3 sequences, about 39% occurring once; the ten biggest clones make up about 45%. The starting material was cultured PBMCs, obtained from culture after CMV antigen stimulation. Source of these receptors: a human donor in good health (CMV status not recorded). Some clones in this sample may be carry-over from other donors' samples. CDR3s include the opening cysteine and the closing phenylalanine or tryptophan. A D gene is named only where the DNA matches it firmly. Expanded clones are given a class, and other clones once, few, many or no size at all.

abundance,v_gene,d_gene,j_gene,CDR3aa,CDR3nt
-,TRBV2,-,TRBJ2-1,CASNFRLGVTHEQFF,TGTGCCAGCAATTTCCGGCTGGGGGTAACGCATGAGCAGTTCTTC
-,TRBV11-2,-,TRBJ1-2,CASSLDPAGSRYGYTF,TGTGCCAGCAGCTTAGATCCTGCAGGGTCTAGGTATGGCTACACCTTC
-,TRBV12-3/TRBV12-4,-,TRBJ1-2,CASSVFGRDPYTF,TGTGCCAGCAGCGTTTTCGGGAGGGATCCCTACACCTTC
-,TRBV10-3,TRBD1,TRBJ2-1,CAISQPGTGGRSRSSYNEQFF,TGTGCCATCAGTCAACCTGGGACAGGGGGCCGAAGCCGAAGCTCCTACAATGAGCAGTTCTTC
-,TRBV7-6,-,TRBJ2-2,CASTPRALGGPGELFF,TGTGCCAGCACCCCAAGGGCCCTAGGGGGACCCGGGGAGCTGTTTTTT
once,TRBV5-1,-,TRBJ2-7,CASSLDSRRIEEQYF,TGCGCCAGCAGCTTGGACTCTCGGCGGATTGAAGAGCAGTACTTC
-,TRBV10-3,-,TRBJ2-5,CATGGNLNPRQETQYF,TGTGCCACAGGGGGGAACCTCAACCCCCGCCAAGAGACCCAGTACTTC
few,TRBV6-2/TRBV6-3,-,TRBJ2-7,CASSLGGTHFYEQYF,TGTGCCAGCAGTCTGGGCGGGACACACTTCTACGAGCAGTACTTC
-,TRBV4-3,-,TRBJ1-6,CASSRGPEGNSPLHF,TGCGCCAGCAGCCGGGGTCCGGAAGGGAATTCACCCCTCCACTTT
few,TRBV7-2,TRBD2,TRBJ2-1,CASSLARGLAGAGEQFF,TGTGCCAGCAGCTTAGCGCGAGGACTAGCGGGGGCAGGTGAGCAGTTCTTC
few,TRBV20-1,TRBD1,TRBJ2-7,CSARGDRGTFEQYF,TGCAGTGCTCGAGGGGACAGAGGGACCTTCGAGCAGTACTTC
-,TRBV15,-,TRBJ2-7,CATSGADGLREQYF,TGTGCCACCAGCGGGGCGGACGGACTACGCGAGCAGTACTTC
-,TRBV20-1,TRBD2,TRBJ2-7,CSARGTTSGRSYEQYF,TGCAGTGCTAGAGGAACAACTAGCGGGAGATCCTACGAGCAGTACTTC
few,TRBV10-1,TRBD1,TRBJ1-6,CASKGQLDSPLHF,TGCGCCAGCAAGGGACAGTTGGATTCACCCCTCCACTTT
few,TRBV7-6,TRBD1,TRBJ2-1,CASSRPDRGAIF,TGTGCCAGCAGCAGGCCGGACAGGGGCGCGATCTTC
-,TRBV4-1,-,TRBJ2-7,CASSQELSYEQYF,TGCGCCAGCAGCCAAGAGTTGAGCTACGAGCAGTACTTC
-,TRBV7-8,-,TRBJ2-3,CATISPDTQYF,TGTGCCACCATTTCGCCAGATACGCAGTATTTT
-,TRBV19,TRBD2,TRBJ2-1,CASSQTSGGDYNEQFF,TGTGCCAGTAGTCAAACGAGCGGGGGGGATTACAATGAGCAGTTCTTC
-,TRBV7-2,TRBD2,TRBJ2-3,CASSLFAPRTSGRYPDTQYF,TGTGCCAGCAGCTTATTCGCCCCCAGGACTAGCGGGAGGTACCCAGATACGCAGTATTTT
few,TRBV7-6,-,TRBJ2-5,CASSLAGARRGETQYF,TGTGCCAGCAGCTTAGCGGGGGCCAGGCGCGGGGAGACCCAGTACTTC
-,TRBV28,-,TRBJ1-4,CASRRGAEKLFF,TGTGCCAGCAGACGAGGGGCGGAAAAACTGTTTTTT
few,TRBV7-9,-,TRBJ2-7,CASSFDLRVYEQYF,TGTGCCAGCAGCTTTGACCTGCGGGTTTACGAGCAGTACTTC
few,TRBV7-9,TRBD1,TRBJ2-3,CASSPPQGADTQYF,TGTGCCAGCAGCCCCCCCCAGGGGGCAGATACGCAGTATTTT
many,TRBV7-2,-,TRBJ1-6,CASSLGGRDGSPLHF,TGTGCCAGCAGCTTAGGGGGCAGGGATGGATCACCCCTCCACTTT
-,TRBV15,-,TRBJ2-7,CATSKDSTYEQYF,TGTGCCACCAGCAAGGACAGCACCTACGAGCAGTACTTC
-,TRBV7-3,-,TRBJ2-5,CASSLVVTLAQYF,TGTGCCAGCAGCTTAGTGGTGACGTTGGCCCAGTACTTC
-,TRBV7-8,TRBD2,TRBJ2-2,CASSLAETSGGSGTGELFF,TGTGCCAGCAGCTTAGCCGAGACTAGCGGGGGTTCGGGCACCGGGGAGCTGTTTTTT